These T cell receptor beta chains were read from a single sample in a study of Tregs in tolerant kidney transplant recipients. TCRdb's copy holds only in-frame clones and misses some; the assay was immunoSEQ multiplex PCR. The sample gives tens of thousands of clones, less than 90% of which show up once; more than 4% is in the top ten. What was sequenced was CD4+ T cells from blood. The receptors come from a human donor in good health. The CDR3 runs from the conserved cysteine through the conserved F or W. The D gene is left open where the match is weak. Clone size is given for some rows only: seen once, a few or many times, or a class if the clone is expanded.

DNA	CDR3	V	J	size	D
TGCGCCAGCAGCCAAACGCCCCTGATTAATTCACCCCTCCACTTT	CASSQTPLINSPLHF	TRBV4-3	TRBJ1-6	NA	NA
TGTGCCTGGGACCTTCGATCGGTTTGGGGGAATGAGGATTCACCCCTCCACTTT	CAWDLRSVWGNEDSPLHF	TRBV30	TRBJ1-6	NA	NA
TGTGCCAGCAGCCAAGAGTGGGGGATACGACTGTTTTTT	CASSQEWGIRLFF	TRBV4-2	TRBJ1-4	NA	NA
TGTGCCAGCAGCCCCTCGGCTGTACGACAAGAGACCCAGTACTTC	CASSPSAVRQETQYF	TRBV11-3	TRBJ2-5	NA	NA
TGTGCCAGTAGTATATCTAAAAAGGGTAGCAATCAGCCCCAGCATTTT	CASSISKKGSNQPQHF	TRBV19	TRBJ1-5	NA	NA
TGTGCCAGCAGCTTGGACCCCCTGGACAGCTATTACTCCGATAATTCACCCCTCCACTTT	CASSLDPLDSYYSDNSPLHF	TRBV5-5	TRBJ1-6	few	NA
TGTGCCAGCAGCGTAGGAATTTTGCCGGGGGCGGGGAAGTACAATGAGCAGTTCTTC	CASSVGILPGAGKYNEQFF	TRBV9	TRBJ2-1	NA	NA
TGTGCCAGCAGTTACTCGAGGACAGGGATAGCCTACGAGCAGTACTTC	CASSYSRTGIAYEQYF	TRBV6-5	TRBJ2-7	NA	TRBD1
TGCGCCAGCAGCCACGACACTGGTTTCAATCAGCCCCAGCATTTT	CASSHDTGFNQPQHF	TRBV4-1	TRBJ1-5	NA	NA
TGTGCCAGCTCACCACGGGCCCGGGACTACGAGCAGTACTTC	CASSPRARDYEQYF	TRBV18	TRBJ2-7	NA	NA
TGTGCCACTACTGAAACAGGGGATCAGCCCCAGCATTTT	CATTETGDQPQHF	TRBV10-3	TRBJ1-5	NA	TRBD1
TGTGCCAGCAGCTTAGGCAAGACCACTGAAGCTTTCTTT	CASSLGKTTEAFF	TRBV7-3	TRBJ1-1	NA	NA
TGTGCCAGCAGCTTACGGCGGGAGAGCTCCTACAATGAGCAGTTCTTC	CASSLRRESSYNEQFF	TRBV5-5	TRBJ2-1	NA	TRBD2
TGTGCCAGCAGCTTACTCTCAGGGGATAGCAATGAGCAGTTCTTC	CASSLLSGDSNEQFF	TRBV7-2	TRBJ2-1	NA	NA
TGCAGTGCTAGATTCAGAAGTGAGCAGTTCTTC	CSARFRSEQFF	TRBV20-1	TRBJ2-1	NA	NA
TGTGCCAGCTCCAACAGGGGCTCGGGGGAAAAACTGTTTTTT	CASSNRGSGEKLFF	TRBV7-9	TRBJ1-4	NA	TRBD1
TGTGCCAGCAGTCGGGACCCAACCTACGAGCAGTACTTC	CASSRDPTYEQYF	TRBV6-5	TRBJ2-7	NA	NA
TGCGCCAGCAGCCCATTACAGGACGGAAACATTCAGTACTTC	CASSPLQDGNIQYF	TRBV4-3	TRBJ2-4	NA	NA
TGCGCCAGCAGTTGGACCGGGGACCGGGATTCACCCCTCCACTTT	CASSWTGDRDSPLHF	TRBV5-1	TRBJ1-6	NA	NA
TGTGCCAGCAGCTTAGCTGGGCCGTGGAATGAGCAGTTCTTC	CASSLAGPWNEQFF	TRBV7-2	TRBJ2-1	NA	NA
TGCGCCAGCAGCCTAAACGGGGAGCTGTTTTTT	CASSLNGELFF	TRBV5-1	TRBJ2-2	NA	NA
TGTGCCAGCAGTAGGCGTGGGACAGACAATACTGGGGCCAACGTCCTGACTTTC	CASSRRGTDNTGANVLTF	TRBV27	TRBJ2-6	NA	TRBD1
TGCGCCAGCAGCCAAGTGAGGGGGAGTAATGAAAAACTGTTTTTT	CASSQVRGSNEKLFF	TRBV4-1	TRBJ1-4	few	NA
TGTGCCAGCAGCTTATATTTGGACACAGATACGCAGTATTTT	CASSLYLDTDTQYF	TRBV7-2	TRBJ2-3	NA	NA
TGTGCCAGCTCACCGACTGTCCAGGGCAATCAGCCCCAGCATTTT	CASSPTVQGNQPQHF	TRBV18	TRBJ1-5	once	NA
TGTGCCAGCAGTCGAACCGGGACAGTTAATTCACCCCTCCACTTT	CASSRTGTVNSPLHF	TRBV6-5	TRBJ1-6	NA	TRBD1
TGTGCCAGCAGCGCCGATTACAGGGGACGAGCTTTCTTT	CASSADYRGRAFF	TRBV9	TRBJ1-1	NA	TRBD1
TGTGCCAGCGACCGGGACGGCTATGGCTACACCTTC	CASDRDGYGYTF	TRBV9	TRBJ1-2	few	NA
TGTGCCACCTCAAGGGGGGACACTGAAGCTTTCTTT	CATSRGDTEAFF	TRBV2	TRBJ1-1	NA	NA
TGTGCCAGCAGCGTCTCGGTCCACCAAGAGACCCAGTACTTC	CASSVSVHQETQYF	TRBV9	TRBJ2-5	NA	NA
TGTGCCATCAGTGAGTCGGCTAGCGGGGGGGCTCGGGCAGATACGCAGTATTTT	CAISESASGGARADTQYF	TRBV10-3	TRBJ2-3	once	TRBD2